The sequence of this T cell receptor beta chain was determined in a study of blood T cell repertoires in COVID-19. Study-wide context: Acute and convalescent COVID-19 samples came from the United States, Italy and Spain.

The repertoire was sequenced with immunoSEQ multiplex PCR; TCRdb's copy has only in-frame clones and lacks some. The repertoire has around 200,000 clones, roughly 78% of them found once; the top ten carry 2.5% to 3%. The germline V gene has CDR1 MNHEY and CDR2 SMNVEV (reference sequence). Germline trimming cut 4 bases from V and 8 bases from J; bases unmatched to any gene: 10. This CDR3 has 15 amino acids. This TCR was sampled from a woman aged 80 or over with active or convalescent COVID-19. Sequences were obtained from peripheral blood. The chain couples TRBV27 to TRBJ1-1; 10 nucleotides match TRBD1. CDR3 amino acids: CASSSTGGRLSEAFF. CDR3 coding DNA: TGTGCCAGCAGTTCGACAGGGGGCCGACTCTCAGAAGCTTTCTTT.